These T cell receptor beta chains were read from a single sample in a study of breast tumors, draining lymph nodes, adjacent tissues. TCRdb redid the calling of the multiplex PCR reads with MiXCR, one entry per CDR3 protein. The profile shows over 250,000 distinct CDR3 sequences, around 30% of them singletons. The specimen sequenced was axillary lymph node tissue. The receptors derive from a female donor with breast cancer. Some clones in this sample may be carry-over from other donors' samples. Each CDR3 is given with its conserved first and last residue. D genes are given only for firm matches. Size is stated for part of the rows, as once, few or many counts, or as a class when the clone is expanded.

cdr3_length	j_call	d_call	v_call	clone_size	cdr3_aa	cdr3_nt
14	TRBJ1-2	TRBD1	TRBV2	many	CASKGTEINYGYTF	TGTGCCAGCAAAGGGACAGAGATTAACTATGGCTACACCTTC
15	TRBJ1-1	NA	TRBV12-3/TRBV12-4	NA	CASSFSIGDNTEAFF	TGTGCCAGCAGTTTTTCGATCGGGGATAACACTGAAGCTTTCTTT
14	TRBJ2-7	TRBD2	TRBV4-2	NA	CASSHSLKLAGQYF	TGTGCCAGCAGCCACAGCCTTAAGTTAGCGGGGCAGTACTTC
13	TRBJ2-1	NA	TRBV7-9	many	CASSFRTVNEQFF	TGTGCCAGCAGCTTCAGGACTGTCAATGAGCAGTTCTTC
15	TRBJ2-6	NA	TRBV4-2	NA	CASSFYSSGANVLTF	TGTGCCAGCAGTTTTTACAGCTCTGGGGCCAACGTCCTGACTTTC
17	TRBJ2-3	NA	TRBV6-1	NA	CASSEAQGGLSTDTQYF	TGTGCCAGCAGTGAAGCACAGGGTGGCCTGAGCACAGATACGCAGTATTTT
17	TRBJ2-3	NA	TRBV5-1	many	CASSFITKELRSDTQYF	TGCGCCAGCAGCTTCATTACGAAGGAGCTTCGGTCAGATACGCAGTATTTT
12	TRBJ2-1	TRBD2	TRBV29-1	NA	CSVDGRENEQFF	TGCAGCGTTGACGGGAGGGAGAATGAGCAGTTCTTC
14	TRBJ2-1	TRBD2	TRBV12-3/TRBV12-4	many	CASSKGLAGGEQFF	TGTGCCAGCAGTAAGGGACTAGCGGGGGGCGAGCAGTTCTTC
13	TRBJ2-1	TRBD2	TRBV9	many	CASSVLGRAEQFF	TGTGCCAGCAGCGTGTTGGGGAGGGCGGAGCAGTTCTTC
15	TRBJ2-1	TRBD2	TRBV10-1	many	CASSPEGAGGNEQFF	TGCGCCAGCAGCCCTGAAGGCGCGGGAGGGAATGAGCAGTTCTTC
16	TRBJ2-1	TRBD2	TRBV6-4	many	CASSLASGRTYNEQFF	TGTGCCAGCAGTCTAGCTAGCGGGAGGACCTACAATGAGCAGTTCTTC
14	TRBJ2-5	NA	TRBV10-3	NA	CASSYPSGQETQYF	TGTGCCAGCAGTTACCCGAGCGGGCAAGAGACCCAGTACTTC
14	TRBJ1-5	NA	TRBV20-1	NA	CSAKLRAGRETQHF	TGCAGTGCCAAGCTTAGAGCGGGTCGGGAGACCCAGCATTTT
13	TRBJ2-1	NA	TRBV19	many	CASSPRGYNEQFF	TGTGCCAGTAGTCCAAGGGGCTACAATGAGCAGTTCTTC
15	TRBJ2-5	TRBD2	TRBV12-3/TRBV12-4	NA	CAGSFRASGTETQYF	TGTGCCGGCAGTTTCAGGGCTAGCGGGACAGAGACCCAGTACTTC
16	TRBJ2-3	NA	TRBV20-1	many	CSARQLGGPRPDTQYF	TGCAGTGCTAGACAGCTCGGAGGACCGAGGCCAGATACGCAGTATTTT
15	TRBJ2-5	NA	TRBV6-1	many	CASSELGNRQETQYF	TGTGCCAGCAGTGAACTAGGGAACCGACAGGAGACCCAGTACTTC
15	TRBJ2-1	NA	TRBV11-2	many	CASSLTTGSTDEQFF	TGTGCCAGCAGTCTAACTACCGGCTCTACCGATGAGCAGTTCTTC
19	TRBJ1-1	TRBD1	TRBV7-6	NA	CASSLVPGDRVLGGTEAFF	TGTGCCAGCAGCTTAGTCCCCGGGGACAGGGTACTAGGGGGCACTGAAGCTTTCTTT
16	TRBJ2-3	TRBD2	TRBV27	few	CASSARERDSTDTQYF	TGTGCCAGCAGTGCCCGGGAGCGGGACAGCACAGATACGCAGTATTTT
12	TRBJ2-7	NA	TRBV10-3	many	CAISRDNYEQYF	TGTGCCATCAGCCGGGACAACTACGAGCAGTACTTC
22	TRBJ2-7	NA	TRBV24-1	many	CATSDSRYRPIPTKWGTYEQYF	TGTGCCACCAGTGATTCCCGATACCGACCGATCCCGACTAAGTGGGGAACCTACGAGCAGTACTTC
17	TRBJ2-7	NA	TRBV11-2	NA	CASSLVAASGPRDEQYF	TGTGCCAGCAGCTTAGTTGCGGCGTCGGGCCCACGCGACGAGCAGTACTTC
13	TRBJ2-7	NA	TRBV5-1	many	CASTRDTSYEQYF	TGCGCCAGTACACGGGACACCTCCTACGAGCAGTACTTC
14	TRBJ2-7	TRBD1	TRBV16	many	CASSPKSGGWVQYF	TGTGCCAGCAGCCCGAAATCAGGGGGATGGGTGCAGTACTTC
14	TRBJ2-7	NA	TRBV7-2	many	CASSLARGSYEQYF	TGTGCCAGCAGCTTAGCGCGGGGTTCCTACGAGCAGTACTTC
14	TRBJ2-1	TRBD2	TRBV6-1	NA	CASRAGGGGTPQVF	TGTGCCAGCAGAGCGGGGGGGGGCGGAACTCCGCAGGTCTTC
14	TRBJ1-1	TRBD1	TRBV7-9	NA	CAGSSGTGHTEAFF	TGTGCCGGCAGCTCCGGGACAGGACACACTGAAGCTTTCTTT
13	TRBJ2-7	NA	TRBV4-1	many	CASSQLGIYEQYF	TGCGCCAGCAGCCAACTAGGGATCTACGAGCAGTACTTC
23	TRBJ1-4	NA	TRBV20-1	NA	CSAVAGAGETQYFGPGTNEKLFF	NA
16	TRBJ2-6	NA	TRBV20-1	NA	CSAMAGGARAANVLTF	TGCAGTGCCATGGCCGGGGGCGCCCGTGCGGCCAACGTCCTGACTTTC
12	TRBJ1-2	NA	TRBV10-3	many	CAINEINYGYTF	TGTGCCATCAACGAGATTAACTATGGCTACACCTTC
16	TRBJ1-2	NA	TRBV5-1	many	CASSLDTGSLNYGYTF	TGCGCCAGCAGCTTGGATACAGGGTCCCTTAACTATGGCTACACCTTC
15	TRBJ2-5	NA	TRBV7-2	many	CASSPLGTNQGTQYF	TGTGCCAGCAGCCCGCTCGGGACAAATCAGGGGACCCAGTACTTC
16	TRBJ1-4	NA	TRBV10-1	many	CASTVGFGATNEKLFF	TGCGCCAGCACGGTGGGGTTTGGGGCAACTAATGAAAAACTGTTTTTT
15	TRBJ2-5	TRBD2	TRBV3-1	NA	CASSQASGGKETQYF	TGTGCCAGCAGCCAAGCTAGCGGGGGAAAAGAGACCCAGTACTTC
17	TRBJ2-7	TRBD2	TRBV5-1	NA	CASSLGVALAGSYERYF	TGCGCCAGCAGCTTGGGCGTGGCGCTAGCGGGATCCTACGAGCGGTACTTC
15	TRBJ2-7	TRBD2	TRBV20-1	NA	CSARGTSGRAYEQCF	TGCAGTGCCAGAGGGACTAGCGGGAGGGCCTACGAGCAGTGCTTC
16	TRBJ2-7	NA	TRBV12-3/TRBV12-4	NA	CASSLTRDLSSYGQYF	TGTGCCAGCAGTTTAACCCGGGACCTTAGCTCCTACGGGCAGTACTTC